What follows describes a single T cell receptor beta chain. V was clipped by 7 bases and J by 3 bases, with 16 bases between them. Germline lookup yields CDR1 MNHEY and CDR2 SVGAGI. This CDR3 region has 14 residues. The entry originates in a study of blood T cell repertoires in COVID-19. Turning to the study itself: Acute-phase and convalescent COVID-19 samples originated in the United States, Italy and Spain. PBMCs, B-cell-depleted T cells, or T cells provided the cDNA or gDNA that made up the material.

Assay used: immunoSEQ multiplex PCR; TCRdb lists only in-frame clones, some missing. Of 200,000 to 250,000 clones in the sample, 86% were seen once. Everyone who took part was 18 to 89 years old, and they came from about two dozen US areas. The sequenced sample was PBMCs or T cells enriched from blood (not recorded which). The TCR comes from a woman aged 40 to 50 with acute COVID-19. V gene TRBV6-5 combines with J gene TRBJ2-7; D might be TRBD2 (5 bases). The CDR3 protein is CASKLSETDYEQYF. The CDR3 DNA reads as TGTGCCAGCAAGCTTAGCGAAACGGACTACGAGCAGTACTTC.